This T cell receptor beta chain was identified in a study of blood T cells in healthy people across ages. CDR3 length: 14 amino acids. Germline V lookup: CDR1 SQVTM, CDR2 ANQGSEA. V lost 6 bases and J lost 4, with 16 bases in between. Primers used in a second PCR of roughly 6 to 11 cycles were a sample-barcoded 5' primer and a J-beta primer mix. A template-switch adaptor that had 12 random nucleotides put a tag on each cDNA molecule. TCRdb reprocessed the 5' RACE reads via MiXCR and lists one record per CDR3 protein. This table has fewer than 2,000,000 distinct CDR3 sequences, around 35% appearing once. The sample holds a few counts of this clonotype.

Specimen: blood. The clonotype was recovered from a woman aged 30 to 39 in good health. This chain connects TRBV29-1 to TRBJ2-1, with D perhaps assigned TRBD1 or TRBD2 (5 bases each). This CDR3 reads CSVNSGTTYNEQFF. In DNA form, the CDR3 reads TGCAGCGTCAATTCAGGGACGACTTACAATGAGCAGTTCTTC.